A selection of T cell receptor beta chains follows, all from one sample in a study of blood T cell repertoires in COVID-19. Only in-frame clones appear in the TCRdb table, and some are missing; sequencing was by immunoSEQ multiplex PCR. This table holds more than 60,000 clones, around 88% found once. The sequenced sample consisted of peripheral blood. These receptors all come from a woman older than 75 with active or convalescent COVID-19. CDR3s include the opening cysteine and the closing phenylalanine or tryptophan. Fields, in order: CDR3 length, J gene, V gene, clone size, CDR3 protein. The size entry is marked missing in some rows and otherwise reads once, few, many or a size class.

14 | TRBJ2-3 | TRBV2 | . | CASRGTGYTDTQYF
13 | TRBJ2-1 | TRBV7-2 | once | CASSPGGSFRQFF
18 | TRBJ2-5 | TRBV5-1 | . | CASSLGPSTSGRPETQYF
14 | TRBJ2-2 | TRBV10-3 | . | CALRQGAITGELFF
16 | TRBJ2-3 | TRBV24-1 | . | CATSDFTSGRGGTQYF
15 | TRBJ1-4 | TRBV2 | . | CASAGTGGFIEKLFF
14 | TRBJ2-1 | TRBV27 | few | CASQPTGHYNEQFF
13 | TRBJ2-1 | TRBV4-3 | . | CASSQDRGFRQFF
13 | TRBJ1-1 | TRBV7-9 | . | CASSPYGGTEAFF
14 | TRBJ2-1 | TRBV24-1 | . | CATSDRASGNEQFF
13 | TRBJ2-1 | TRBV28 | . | CASSSGAYNEQFF
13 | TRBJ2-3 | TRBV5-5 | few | CASSLSRTDTQYF
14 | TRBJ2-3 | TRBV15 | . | CATSGTHSGAAQYF
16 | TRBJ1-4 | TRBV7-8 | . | CASSFYRGRGNEKLFF
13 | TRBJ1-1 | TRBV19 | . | CASSGDLNTEAFF
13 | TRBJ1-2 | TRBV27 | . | CASSPDRGSGYTF
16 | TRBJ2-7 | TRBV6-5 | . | CASSSPRRGLSYEQYF
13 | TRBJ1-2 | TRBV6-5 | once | CASSYSAKVGDTF
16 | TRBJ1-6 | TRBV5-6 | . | CASSFAYRVPPSPLHF
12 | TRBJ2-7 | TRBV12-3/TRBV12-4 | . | CASTGQKGEQYF
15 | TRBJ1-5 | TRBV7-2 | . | CASSYGLSSNQPQHF
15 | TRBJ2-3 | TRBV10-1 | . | CASSWGDRYTDTQYF
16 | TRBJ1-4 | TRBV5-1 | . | CASSLAPGQGNEKLFF
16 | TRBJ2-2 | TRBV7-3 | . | CASSLLPGSAPGELFF
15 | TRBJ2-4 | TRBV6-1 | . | CASSPGTLAKNIQYF
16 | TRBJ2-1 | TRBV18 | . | CASSPPEREIYNEQFF
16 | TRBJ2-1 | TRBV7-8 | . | CASNTGGMSSYNEQFF
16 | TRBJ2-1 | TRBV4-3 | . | CASSQQPGLAGIEQFF
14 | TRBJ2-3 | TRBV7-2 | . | CASSFGTSGDTQYF
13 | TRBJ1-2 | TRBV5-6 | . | CASSPTGGGGYTF
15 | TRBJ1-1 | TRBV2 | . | CASSLQGPMNTEAFF
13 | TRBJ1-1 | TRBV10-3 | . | CAISDRANTEAFF